The clone carrying this T cell receptor (beta chain) was seen once. The record originates from a study of CD8 T cells in Susac syndrome. It was with random hexamers that roughly 0.5 to 1 ug RNA was reverse transcribed. TCR beta CDR3 was amplified by immunoSEQ covering 54 Vbeta and 13 Jbeta. TCRdb processed the immunoSEQ multiplex PCR reads anew with MiXCR; each CDR3 protein has one entry. Here the sample spans more than 90,000 distinct CDR3 sequences, about 92% being singletons. Trimming cost V 4 bases and J 4 bases, with 17 bases left between them. CDR1 is MNHEY, CDR2 SVGAGI, per germline. This CDR3 has 15 amino acids. Blood CD8+ and CD4+ T cells underwent high-throughput TCR beta sequencing. The multiple sclerosis controls were treatment-naive patients with relapsing-remitting disease that was stable or active.

The TCR sequence derives from a human donor with multiple sclerosis. The sequencing sample was made of CD4+ T cells from PBMCs. The V gene is TRBV6-5, the J gene TRBJ2-7, with D perhaps being TRBD1 or TRBD2 (7 bases each). The CDR3 loop is CASSSSGGQPYEQYF. The CDR3 region has the DNA TGTGCCAGCAGTTCATCGGGGGGACAGCCGTACGAGCAGTACTTC.